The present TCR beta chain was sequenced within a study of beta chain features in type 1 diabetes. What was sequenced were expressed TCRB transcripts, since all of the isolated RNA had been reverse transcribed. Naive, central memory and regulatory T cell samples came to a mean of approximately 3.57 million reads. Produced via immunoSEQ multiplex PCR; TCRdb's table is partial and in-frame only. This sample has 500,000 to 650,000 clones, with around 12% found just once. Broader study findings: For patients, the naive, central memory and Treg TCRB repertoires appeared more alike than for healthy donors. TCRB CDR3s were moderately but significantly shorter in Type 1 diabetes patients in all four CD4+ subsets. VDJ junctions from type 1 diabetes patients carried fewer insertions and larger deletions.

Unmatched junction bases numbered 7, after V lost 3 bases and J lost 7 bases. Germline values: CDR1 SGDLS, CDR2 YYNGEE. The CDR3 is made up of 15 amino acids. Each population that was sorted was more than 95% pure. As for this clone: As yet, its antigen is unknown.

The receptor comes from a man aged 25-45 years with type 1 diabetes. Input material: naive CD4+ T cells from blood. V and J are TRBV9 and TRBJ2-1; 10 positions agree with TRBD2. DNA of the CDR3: TGTGCCAGCAGCGGCAGCGGGGGGGCCAATAATGAGCAGTTCTTC. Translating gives CASSGSGGANNEQFF.